The text below deals with one T cell receptor (beta chain). Produced via immunoSEQ multiplex PCR; TCRdb's table is partial and in-frame only. The data show 100,000 to 150,000 clones, with roughly 83% seen just once and approximately 5% held by the top ten. Germline V lookup: CDR1 LNHDA, CDR2 SQIVND (reference sequence). The V end lost 4 bases, the J end lost 4 bases, and 14 bases lay between the germline ends. This CDR3 contains 15 residues. The data derive from a study of blood T cell repertoires in COVID-19. Study in general: Spain, Italy and the United States supplied samples that represented acute and convalescent COVID-19. Nucleic acid was either cDNA or gDNA, and it came from T cells, B-cell-depleted T cells, or PBMCs.

Sequencing used peripheral blood. The sequence was collected from a human donor in a cohort sampled during active COVID-19. V is TRBV19 and J is TRBJ1-5; D perhaps matches TRBD1 (6 bases). The CDR3 nucleotides are TGTGCCAGTAGTACGAGGTGGCAGGGGAATCAGCCCCAGCATTTT. Protein product: CASSTRWQGNQPQHF.